This TCR beta chain was obtained from a study of blood T cell repertoires in COVID-19. Study details: Acute-phase and convalescent COVID-19 samples originated in the United States, Italy and Spain. The cDNA or gDNA used as material had been derived from T cells, B-cell-depleted T cells, or PBMCs.

Per the study methods: It was from reference gene primer amplification that nucleated cell counts were estimated. Clones were sequenced by immunoSEQ multiplex PCR, and TCRdb holds only the in-frame ones, with some missing. The V and J calls and the clone size are those of that table, but D and trimming were determined from the DNA. Among over 100,000 clones listed, around 80% were seen once. CDR1 SNHLY and CDR2 FYNNEI come from the germline V gene. The V end lost 3 bases, the J end lost 4 bases, and 7 bases lay between the germline ends. The CDR3 totals 12 residues. Sequenced: peripheral blood. The clonotype comes from a woman aged 80 or over with acute or convalescent COVID-19. The rearrangement uses TRBV2 and TRBJ2-7, with D possibly TRBD1 on 5 matching bases. The CDR3 DNA reads as TGTGCCAGCAGTGATACAGGTTACGAGCAGTACTTC. It codes for CASSDTGYEQYF.